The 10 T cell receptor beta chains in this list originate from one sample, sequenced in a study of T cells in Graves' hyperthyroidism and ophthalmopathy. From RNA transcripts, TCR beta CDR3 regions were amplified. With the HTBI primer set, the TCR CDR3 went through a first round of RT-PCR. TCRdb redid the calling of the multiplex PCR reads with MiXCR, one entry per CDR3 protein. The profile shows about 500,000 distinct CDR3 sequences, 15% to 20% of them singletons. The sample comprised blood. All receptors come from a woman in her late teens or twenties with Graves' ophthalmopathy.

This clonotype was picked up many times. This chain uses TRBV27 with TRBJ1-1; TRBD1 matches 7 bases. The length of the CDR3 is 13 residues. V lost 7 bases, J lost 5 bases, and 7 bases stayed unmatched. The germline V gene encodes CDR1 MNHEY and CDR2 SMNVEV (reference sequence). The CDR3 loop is CASNDRVSTEAFF. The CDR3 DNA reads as TGTGCCAGCAACGACAGGGTATCTACTGAAGCTTTCTTT.

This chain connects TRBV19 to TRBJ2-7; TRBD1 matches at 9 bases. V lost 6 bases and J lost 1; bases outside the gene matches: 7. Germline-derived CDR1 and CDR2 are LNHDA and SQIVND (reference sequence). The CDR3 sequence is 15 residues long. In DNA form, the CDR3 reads TGTGCCAGTAGGCTATCGGGACAGGGATCCTACGAGCAGTACTTC. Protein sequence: CASRLSGQGSYEQYF.

This chain's CDR3 is CASSEGLTETGELFF. The CDR3 DNA reads TGTGCCAGCAGCGAGGGACTTACGGAGACCGGGGAGCTGTTTTTT. This rearrangement joins TRBV9 to TRBJ2-2, with a possible D match to TRBD2 (6 bases). This CDR3 is built from 15 residues. Per germline, CDR1 SGDLS and CDR2 YYNGEE. The V end lost 3 bases, the J end lost 5 bases, and 14 bases lay between the germline ends. The whole variable domain, remainder taken from reference TRBV9 and TRBJ2-2, is DSGVTQTPKHLITATGQRVTLRCSPRSGDLSVYWYQQSLDQGLQFLIQYYNGEERAKGNILERFSAQQFPDLHSELNLSSLELGDSALYFCASSEGLTETGELFFGEGSRLTVL.

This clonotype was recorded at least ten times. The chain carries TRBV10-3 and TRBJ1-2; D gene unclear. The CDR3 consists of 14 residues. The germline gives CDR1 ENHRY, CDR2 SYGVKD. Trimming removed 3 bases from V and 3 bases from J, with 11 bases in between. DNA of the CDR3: TGTGCCATCAGTGACGGACTGGATTACTATGGCTACACCTTC. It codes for CAISDGLDYYGYTF.

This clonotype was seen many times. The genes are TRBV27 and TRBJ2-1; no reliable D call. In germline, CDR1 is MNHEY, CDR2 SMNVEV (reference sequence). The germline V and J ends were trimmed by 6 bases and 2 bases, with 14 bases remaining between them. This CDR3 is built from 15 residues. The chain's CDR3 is CASSFLIAAYNEQFF. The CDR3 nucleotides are TGTGCCAGCAGCTTCCTCATCGCGGCCTACAATGAGCAGTTCTTC.

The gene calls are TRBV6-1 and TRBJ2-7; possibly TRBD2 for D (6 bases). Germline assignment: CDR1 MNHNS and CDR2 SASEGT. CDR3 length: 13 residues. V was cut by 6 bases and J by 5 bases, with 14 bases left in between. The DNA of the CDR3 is TGTGCCAGCAGACTAACGCGGGGCCACGAGCAGTACTTC. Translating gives CASRLTRGHEQYF.

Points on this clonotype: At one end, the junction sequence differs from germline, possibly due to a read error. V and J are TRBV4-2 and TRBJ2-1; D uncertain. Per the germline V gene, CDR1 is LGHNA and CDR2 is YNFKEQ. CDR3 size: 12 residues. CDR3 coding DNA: TGTGCCAGCAGCCAAGATAACAATGAGCAATTCTTC. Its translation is CASSQDNNEQFF.

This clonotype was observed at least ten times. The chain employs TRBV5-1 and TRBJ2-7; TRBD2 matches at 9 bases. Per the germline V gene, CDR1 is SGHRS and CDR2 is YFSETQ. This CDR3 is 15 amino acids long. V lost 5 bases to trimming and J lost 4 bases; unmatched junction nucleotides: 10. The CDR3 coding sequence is TGCGCCAGCAGATCCGGGACTAGCAGAATATACGAGCAGTACTTC. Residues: CASRSGTSRIYEQYF.

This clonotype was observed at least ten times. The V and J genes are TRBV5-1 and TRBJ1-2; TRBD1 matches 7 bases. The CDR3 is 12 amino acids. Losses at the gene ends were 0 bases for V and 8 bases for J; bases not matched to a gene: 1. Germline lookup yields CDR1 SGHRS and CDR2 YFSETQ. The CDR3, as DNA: TGCGCCAGCAGCTTGGTGGGACAGGGCTACACCTTC. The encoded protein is CASSLVGQGYTF. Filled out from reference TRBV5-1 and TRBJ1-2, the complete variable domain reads KAGVTQTPRYLIKTRGQQVTLSCSPISGHRSVSWYQQTPGQGLQFLFEYFSETQRNKGNFPGRFSGRQFSNSRSEMNVSTLELGDSALYLCASSLVGQGYTFGSGTRLTVV.

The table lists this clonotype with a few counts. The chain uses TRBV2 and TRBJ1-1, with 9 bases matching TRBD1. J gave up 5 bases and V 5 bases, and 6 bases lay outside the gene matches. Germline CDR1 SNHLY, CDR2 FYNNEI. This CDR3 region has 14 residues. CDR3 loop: CASSSQGARTEAFF. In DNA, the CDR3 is TGTGCCAGCAGTTCACAGGGGGCGAGAACTGAAGCTTTCTTT.